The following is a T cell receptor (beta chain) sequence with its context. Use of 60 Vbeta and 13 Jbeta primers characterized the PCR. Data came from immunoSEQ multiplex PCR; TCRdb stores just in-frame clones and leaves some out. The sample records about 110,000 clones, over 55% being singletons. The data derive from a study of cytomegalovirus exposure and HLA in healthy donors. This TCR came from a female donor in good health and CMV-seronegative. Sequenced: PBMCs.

The CDR3 here is CASSASESGNQPQHF. The CDR3 DNA is TGTGCCAGCAGCGCTAGTGAGTCGGGCAATCAGCCCCAGCATTTT. The chain carries TRBV4-2 and TRBJ1-5; D not certain. The CDR3 has 15 residues. Germline V lookup: CDR1 LGHNA, CDR2 YNFKEQ. The V gene lost 5 bases and the J gene lost 2 bases, with 13 bases spanning the gap.